This T cell receptor (beta chain) is from a study of blood T cell repertoires in COVID-19. Repertoires were generated with immunoSEQ multiplex PCR, while TCRdb's copy carries only in-frame clones and drops some. Here the sample spans 200,000 or so clones, roughly 84% being singletons. The CDR3 is 16 amino acids. CDR1 is SGDLS, CDR2 YYNGEE, per germline. V dropped 0 bases and J dropped 8 bases, with 17 bases sitting between them. The sequenced sample was peripheral blood. The receptor was derived from a human donor in a cohort sampled during active COVID-19. This chain joins TRBV9 and TRBJ2-2; D unclear. The chain's CDR3 is CASSVGPTDIGGELFF. The DNA for the CDR3 is TGTGCCAGCAGCGTAGGCCCTACTGACATTGGGGGGGAGCTGTTTTTT.